This T cell receptor beta chain appears in the sequencing data of a study of T cell responses to AZD1222 COVID-19 vaccine. Findings and caveats of the study: Donor demographics were predominantly white British with a female majority; clonal diversity may be underestimated. Repertoire sampling was restricted to post-peak T cell response timepoints.

To note about this clone: Antigen: not known.

The data were produced by immunoSEQ multiplex PCR, yet TCRdb's version contains in-frame clones alone and is incomplete. The sample yields over 100,000 clones, 85% to 90% seen once. Sample: peripheral blood, taken on day 0 of AZD1222 vaccination. This clonotype was sampled from an adult in good health.

CDR3 residues: CASSLYYRGETQYF. The CDR3 nucleotides read TGCGCCAGCAGCTTATACTACAGGGGAGAGACCCAGTACTTC. The chain has TRBV5-1 and TRBJ2-5, with 7 bases that match TRBD1. Germline V gives CDR1 SGHRS, CDR2 YFSETQ. V lost 2 bases and J lost 4; bases outside the gene matches: 5. The CDR3 is 14 residues long.